Listed below are T cell receptor beta chains from one sample, sequenced in a study of cytomegalovirus exposure and HLA in healthy donors. Data came from immunoSEQ multiplex PCR; TCRdb stores just in-frame clones and leaves some out. The sample shows about 82,000 clones, 70% to 75% of them seen only once. Sequencing was done on a sample of PBMCs. The receptors originated from a woman between 45 and 60 years old in good health and CMV-seropositive. Both conserved end residues are part of each CDR3. D genes are given only for firm matches. Some rows have no size entry. The others give once, few or many, or a class for an expanded clone.

size: -; J: TRBJ1-1; V: TRBV18; D: -; DNA: TGTGCCAGCTCACCACTAACAGGGACCTCTGAAGCTTTCTTT; CDR3: CASSPLTGTSEAFF
size: -; J: TRBJ1-1; V: TRBV6-6; D: -; DNA: TGTGCCAGCAGACCCCTCGACAGCATGAACACTGAAGCTTTCTTT; CDR3: CASRPLDSMNTEAFF
size: -; J: TRBJ1-5; V: TRBV2; D: TRBD1; DNA: TGTGCCAGCAGTCTGACAGGGAAGAATCAGCCCCAGCATTTT; CDR3: CASSLTGKNQPQHF
size: -; J: TRBJ2-5; V: TRBV19; D: TRBD1; DNA: TGTGCCAGTAGTATCGGGACAGGGGGAGGAGAGACCCAGTACTTC; CDR3: CASSIGTGGGETQYF
size: -; J: TRBJ2-3; V: TRBV7-6; D: -; DNA: TGTGCCAGCGGGTTCTCGGGAACGCAGTATTTT; CDR3: CASGFSGTQYF
size: few; J: TRBJ1-2; V: TRBV30; D: -; DNA: TGTGCCTGGAGTCCTAGTCGGCTGGTGCCCGGGGGCTACACCTTC; CDR3: CAWSPSRLVPGGYTF
size: -; J: TRBJ2-1; V: TRBV18; D: TRBD1; DNA: TGTGCCAGCTCACCGGGACAGGGTATCAATGAGCAGTTCTTC; CDR3: CASSPGQGINEQFF
size: -; J: TRBJ2-2; V: TRBV5-1; D: -; DNA: TGCGCCAGCAGCTTTGGCAGAACGAACACCGGGGAGCTGTTTTTT; CDR3: CASSFGRTNTGELFF
size: few; J: TRBJ2-7; V: TRBV5-1; D: TRBD2; DNA: TGCGCCAGCAGCTTGGAACTAGCGGGAGTGGGAGAGCAGTACTTC; CDR3: CASSLELAGVGEQYF
size: -; J: TRBJ2-2; V: TRBV7-3; D: TRBD1; DNA: TGTGCCAGCAGCCAACAGGGGCTAAGCACCGGGGAGCTGTTTTTT; CDR3: CASSQQGLSTGELFF
size: -; J: TRBJ1-2; V: TRBV7-6; D: -; DNA: TGTGCCAGCAGCTTATTCGGGGGGAATGGCTACACCTTC; CDR3: CASSLFGGNGYTF
size: -; J: TRBJ2-5; V: TRBV5-6; D: -; DNA: TGTGCCAGCAGCTTAGGAGGGTCCGAGACCCAGTACTTC; CDR3: CASSLGGSETQYF
size: -; J: TRBJ2-1; V: TRBV30; D: TRBD2; DNA: TGTGCCTGGAGTGGGGGGGGTAGTGAGCAGTTCTTC; CDR3: CAWSGGGSEQFF
size: -; J: TRBJ2-7; V: TRBV29-1; D: TRBD2; DNA: TGCAGCGTCTCTAGCGGGACTACCTACGAGCAGTACTTC; CDR3: CSVSSGTTYEQYF
size: few; J: TRBJ1-2; V: TRBV15; D: -; DNA: TGTGCCACCAGCAGAGATCCGGGATCCTATAACTATGGCTACACCTTC; CDR3: CATSRDPGSYNYGYTF
size: -; J: TRBJ2-1; V: TRBV19; D: -; DNA: TGTGCCAGTAGTATACCCCCGGGTAGCTCCTACAATGAGCAGTTCTTC; CDR3: CASSIPPGSSYNEQFF